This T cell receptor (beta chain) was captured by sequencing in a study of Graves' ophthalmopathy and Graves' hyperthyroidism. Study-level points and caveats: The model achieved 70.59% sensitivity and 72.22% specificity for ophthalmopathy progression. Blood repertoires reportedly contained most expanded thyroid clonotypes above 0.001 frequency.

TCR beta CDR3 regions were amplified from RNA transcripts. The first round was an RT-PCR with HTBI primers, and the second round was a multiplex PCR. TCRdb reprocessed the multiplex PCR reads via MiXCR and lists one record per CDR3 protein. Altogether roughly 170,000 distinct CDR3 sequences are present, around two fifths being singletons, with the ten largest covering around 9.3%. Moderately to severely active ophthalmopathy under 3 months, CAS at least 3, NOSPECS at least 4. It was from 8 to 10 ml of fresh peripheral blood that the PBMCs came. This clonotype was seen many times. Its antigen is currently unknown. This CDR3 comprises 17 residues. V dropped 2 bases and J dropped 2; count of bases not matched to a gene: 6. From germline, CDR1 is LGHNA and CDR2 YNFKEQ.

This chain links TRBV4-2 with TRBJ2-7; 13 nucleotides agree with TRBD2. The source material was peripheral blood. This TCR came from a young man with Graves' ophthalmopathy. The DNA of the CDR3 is TGTGCCAGCAGCCAACCTACTAGCGGGAGGGAGGCCTACGAGCAGTACTTC. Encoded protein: CASSQPTSGREAYEQYF.